The present T cell receptor beta chain was sequenced within a study of CD8+ T cells in alopecia areata. V was clipped by 4 bases and J by 3 bases, with 12 bases between them. This CDR3 contains 14 residues. CDR1 and CDR2 (germline): SQVTM, ANQGSEA. Extracted RNA was reverse transcribed, and the resulting cDNA served as sequencing template. TCRdb keeps only in-frame clones here, not all; method: immunoSEQ multiplex PCR. Of approximately 130,000 clones listed, 40% to 55% were seen once; the top ten hold 10% to 13%. The sample holds a few counts of this clone. This TCR derives from a human donor with alopecia areata. Sequenced: NKG2D-low CD8+ T cells sorted from blood. V is TRBV29-1 and J is TRBJ2-2; the D is unclear. The CDR3 loop reads CSVVFGVYTGELFF. In DNA, the CDR3 is TGCAGCGTTGTTTTCGGAGTTTACACCGGGGAGCTGTTTTTT.